This is a list of T cell receptor beta chains from one sample in a study of blood T cells in healthy people across ages. MiXCR was run by TCRdb on the 5' RACE reads, yielding one entry per CDR3 protein. Here the sample spans over a million distinct CDR3 sequences, 45% being singletons. Sequenced material: blood. Source of these receptors: a woman aged 55-69 years in good health. The CDR3 runs from the conserved cysteine through the conserved F or W. The D gene is left open where the match is weak. Only part of the rows carry a size: once, few, many, or a class if the clone is expanded.

CDR3aa: CATSAGNLRGQPQHF
CDR3nt: TGTGCCACCAGCGCTGGAAATCTTCGGGGTCAGCCCCAGCATTTT
v_gene: TRBV15
d_gene: NA
abundance: few
j_gene: TRBJ1-5

CDR3aa: CASSLRDRFDSPLHF
CDR3nt: TGTGCCAGCAGCTTAAGGGACAGGTTTGATTCACCCCTCCACTTT
v_gene: TRBV5-4
d_gene: TRBD1
abundance: NA
j_gene: TRBJ1-6

CDR3aa: CASSGTSGYQETQYF
CDR3nt: TGTGCCAGCAGTGGGACTAGCGGGTACCAAGAGACCCAGTACTTC
v_gene: TRBV12-3/TRBV12-4
d_gene: TRBD2
abundance: NA
j_gene: TRBJ2-5

CDR3aa: CASSSLGQGNQPQHF
CDR3nt: TGTGCCAGCAGTTCACTCGGACAGGGTAATCAGCCCCAGCATTTT
v_gene: TRBV12-3/TRBV12-4
d_gene: TRBD1
abundance: NA
j_gene: TRBJ1-5

CDR3aa: CASGPGASYYEQYF
CDR3nt: TGTGCCAGCGGCCCCGGGGCCTCCTATTACGAGCAGTACTTC
v_gene: TRBV5-6
d_gene: NA
abundance: NA
j_gene: TRBJ2-7

CDR3aa: CASSQGGKRGGAFF
CDR3nt: TGTGCCAGCAGCCAAGGTGGTAAACGAGGAGGAGCTTTCTTT
v_gene: TRBV4-2
d_gene: NA
abundance: NA
j_gene: TRBJ1-1

CDR3aa: CASSPQGGYNEKLFF
CDR3nt: TGTGCCAGCAGCCCCCAGGGAGGGTATAATGAAAAACTGTTTTTT
v_gene: TRBV7-2
d_gene: NA
abundance: NA
j_gene: TRBJ1-4

CDR3aa: CASSQAAGTNSYEQYF
CDR3nt: TGTGCCAGCAGCCAAGCGGCCGGGACTAACTCCTACGAGCAGTACTTC
v_gene: TRBV4-2
d_gene: TRBD2
abundance: NA
j_gene: TRBJ2-7

CDR3aa: CASSPGQGTSPALQFF
CDR3nt: TGTGCCAGCAGCCCTGGACAGGGGACTAGCCCCGCCCTACAGTTCTTC
v_gene: TRBV5-6
d_gene: NA
abundance: few
j_gene: TRBJ2-1

CDR3aa: CSAPEGTAYEQYF
CDR3nt: TGCAGTGCTCCTGAAGGGACAGCCTACGAGCAGTACTTC
v_gene: TRBV20-1
d_gene: TRBD1
abundance: NA
j_gene: TRBJ2-7

CDR3aa: CASIPIPQGNYGYTF
CDR3nt: TGTGCCAGCATCCCTATCCCGCAGGGGAACTATGGCTACACCTTC
v_gene: TRBV2
d_gene: NA
abundance: NA
j_gene: TRBJ1-2

CDR3aa: CASSYTSSGSMGEQFF
CDR3nt: TGTGCCAGCAGCTATACATCTAGCGGGAGTATGGGTGAGCAGTTCTTC
v_gene: TRBV11-2
d_gene: TRBD2
abundance: NA
j_gene: TRBJ2-1

CDR3aa: CASSARSSYEQYF
CDR3nt: TGTGCCAGCAGCGCCCGCTCCTCTTACGAGCAGTACTTC
v_gene: TRBV11-2
d_gene: NA
abundance: NA
j_gene: TRBJ2-7

CDR3aa: CASSQSIADRDEQFF
CDR3nt: TGCGCCAGCAGCCAGTCGATAGCGGACAGGGATGAGCAGTTCTTC
v_gene: TRBV4-1
d_gene: TRBD1
abundance: NA
j_gene: TRBJ2-1

CDR3aa: CARIGTTLCTDTQYF
CDR3nt: TGTGCCAGGATCGGGACTACCCTTTGCACAGATACGCAGTATTTT
v_gene: TRBV6-2/TRBV6-3
d_gene: TRBD2
abundance: few
j_gene: TRBJ2-3

CDR3aa: CASSDDRGPQYF
CDR3nt: TGTGCCAGCAGTGATGACAGGGGCCCCCAGTACTTC
v_gene: TRBV2
d_gene: TRBD1
abundance: once
j_gene: TRBJ2-5

CDR3aa: CASSQWAGLSGANVLTF
CDR3nt: TGTGCCAGCAGCCAATGGGCGGGGTTATCTGGGGCCAACGTCCTGACTTTC
v_gene: TRBV3-1
d_gene: NA
abundance: few
j_gene: TRBJ2-6

CDR3aa: CASSQGRSSPNEQFF
CDR3nt: TGCGCCAGCAGCCAAGGACGATCCTCTCCCAATGAGCAGTTCTTC
v_gene: TRBV4-3
d_gene: NA
abundance: NA
j_gene: TRBJ2-1

CDR3aa: CASSVTPGQGRGEQFF
CDR3nt: TGTGCCAGCAGCGTGACTCCGGGACAGGGGAGGGGTGAGCAGTTCTTC
v_gene: TRBV7-3
d_gene: TRBD1
abundance: few
j_gene: TRBJ2-1

CDR3aa: CTSNLRQGASTVYEQYF
CDR3nt: TGCACCAGCAACCTCCGACAGGGGGCCTCCACCGTCTACGAGCAGTACTTC
v_gene: TRBV4-1
d_gene: TRBD1
abundance: NA
j_gene: TRBJ2-7

CDR3aa: CASSSGQGIVTEAFF
CDR3nt: TGTGCCAGCAGCTCGGGACAGGGTATAGTAACTGAAGCTTTCTTT
v_gene: TRBV6-5
d_gene: TRBD1
abundance: few
j_gene: TRBJ1-1

CDR3aa: CASSPHGTTGYTF
CDR3nt: TGTGCCAGCAGTCCACATGGGACGACTGGCTACACCTTC
v_gene: TRBV27
d_gene: NA
abundance: once
j_gene: TRBJ1-2

CDR3aa: CASSLVAGDSTDTQYF
CDR3nt: TGTGCCAGCAGTTTAGTTGCGGGAGATAGCACAGATACGCAGTATTTT
v_gene: TRBV27
d_gene: TRBD2
abundance: NA
j_gene: TRBJ2-3

CDR3aa: CASSRTTKTGRNTEAFF
CDR3nt: TGTGCCAGCAGCCGAACCACGAAAACCGGGCGAAACACTGAAGCTTTCTTT
v_gene: TRBV6-1
d_gene: NA
abundance: few
j_gene: TRBJ1-1

CDR3aa: CSARDPQGGSYEQYF
CDR3nt: TGCAGTGCTAGAGATCCGCAGGGGGGTTCCTACGAGCAGTACTTC
v_gene: TRBV20-1
d_gene: NA
abundance: NA
j_gene: TRBJ2-7

CDR3aa: CASSRHDRDEQFF
CDR3nt: TGTGCCAGCAGTCGACACGACAGGGATGAGCAGTTCTTC
v_gene: TRBV6-6
d_gene: TRBD1
abundance: few
j_gene: TRBJ2-1

CDR3aa: CASSPSTGRGNQPQHF
CDR3nt: TGTGCCAGCAGTCCGTCGACAGGGCGAGGCAATCAGCCCCAGCATTTT
v_gene: TRBV27
d_gene: TRBD1
abundance: NA
j_gene: TRBJ1-5

CDR3aa: CAISRRLAGGQTDTRYF
CDR3nt: TGTGCCATTTCTCGTCGACTAGCGGGAGGCCAGACAGATACGCGGTATTTT
v_gene: TRBV10-3
d_gene: TRBD2
abundance: NA
j_gene: TRBJ2-3

CDR3aa: CASSREGGRETQYF
CDR3nt: TGCGCCAGCAGCCGAGAGGGGGGACGGGAGACCCAGTACTTC
v_gene: TRBV5-1
d_gene: NA
abundance: NA
j_gene: TRBJ2-5

CDR3aa: CASSAIASGDRLSTDTQYF
CDR3nt: TGTGCCAGCAGCGCTATCGCTTCCGGGGACAGGTTGTCCACAGATACGCAGTATTTT
v_gene: TRBV27
d_gene: TRBD1
abundance: NA
j_gene: TRBJ2-3

CDR3aa: CASSKISDCAQYF
CDR3nt: TGTGCCAGCAGCAAAATCTCCGACTGCGCCCAGTACTTC
v_gene: TRBV21-1
d_gene: NA
abundance: NA
j_gene: TRBJ2-5

CDR3aa: CASSLGTGAKNIKNIQYF
CDR3nt: TGCGCCAGCAGCTTGGGGACAGGGGCGAAAAATATCAAAAACATTCAGTACTTC
v_gene: TRBV5-1
d_gene: TRBD1
abundance: NA
j_gene: TRBJ2-4

CDR3aa: CSARPRQAEQPQHF
CDR3nt: TGCAGTGCTAGACCCAGACAGGCGGAGCAGCCCCAGCATTTT
v_gene: TRBV20-1
d_gene: NA
abundance: NA
j_gene: TRBJ1-5

CDR3aa: CASSVGGGPETQYF
CDR3nt: TGTGCCAGCAGCGTAGGCGGGGGTCCTGAGACCCAGTACTTC
v_gene: TRBV9
d_gene: TRBD2
abundance: few
j_gene: TRBJ2-5

CDR3aa: CASSFVSGDNYGYTF
CDR3nt: TGTGCCAGCAGTTTCGTGTCAGGGGATAACTATGGCTACACCTTC
v_gene: TRBV27
d_gene: NA
abundance: many
j_gene: TRBJ1-2

CDR3aa: CASTPTAVGTNEKLFF
CDR3nt: TGTGCCAGTACCCCTACGGCGGTGGGAACTAATGAAAAACTGTTTTTT
v_gene: TRBV6-5
d_gene: NA
abundance: NA
j_gene: TRBJ1-4

CDR3aa: CASSFHIGTYEQYF
CDR3nt: TGTGCCAGCAGCTTTCATATCGGGACCTACGAGCAGTACTTC
v_gene: TRBV7-6
d_gene: NA
abundance: NA
j_gene: TRBJ2-7

CDR3aa: CASSDNRGVDGYTF
CDR3nt: TGTGCCAGCAGTGATAATCGAGGGGTTGATGGCTACACCTTC
v_gene: TRBV6-1
d_gene: NA
abundance: NA
j_gene: TRBJ1-2

CDR3aa: CASSPRSGSDIQYF
CDR3nt: TGTGCCAGCAGCCCCAGGAGTGGGAGTGACATTCAGTACTTC
v_gene: TRBV7-9
d_gene: NA
abundance: few
j_gene: TRBJ2-4

CDR3aa: CASSQFRGNEQYF
CDR3nt: TGCGCCAGCAGCCAATTCAGGGGCAATGAGCAGTACTTC
v_gene: TRBV5-1
d_gene: NA
abundance: few
j_gene: TRBJ2-5

CDR3aa: CASSPPDRLEKLFF
CDR3nt: TGTGCCAGCAGCCCACCTGACAGGCTTGAAAAACTGTTTTTT
v_gene: TRBV7-2
d_gene: NA
abundance: few
j_gene: TRBJ1-4

CDR3aa: CSVEGEGKLGNEQYF
CDR3nt: TGCAGCGTTGAAGGGGAGGGCAAACTCGGCAACGAGCAGTACTTC
v_gene: TRBV29-1
d_gene: TRBD2
abundance: NA
j_gene: TRBJ2-7

CDR3aa: CATLNTYSTYEQYF
CDR3nt: TGTGCCACCCTTAACACCTACTCAACCTACGAGCAGTACTTC
v_gene: TRBV6-1
d_gene: NA
abundance: NA
j_gene: TRBJ2-7

CDR3aa: CASSNLSGEKLFF
CDR3nt: TGTGCCAGCAGCAACCTGAGTGGGGAAAAACTGTTTTTT
v_gene: TRBV28
d_gene: NA
abundance: NA
j_gene: TRBJ1-4

CDR3aa: CAWSSTGKYGYTF
CDR3nt: TGTGCCTGGAGTTCTACAGGGAAATATGGCTACACCTTC
v_gene: TRBV30
d_gene: NA
abundance: NA
j_gene: TRBJ1-2

CDR3aa: CASSPSVVEEGAQYF
CDR3nt: TGTGCCAGCAGTCCTAGCGTCGTTGAGGAGGGGGCGCAGTACTTC
v_gene: TRBV27
d_gene: NA
abundance: few
j_gene: TRBJ2-7

CDR3aa: CTSSVVGSGANVLTF
CDR3nt: TGTACCAGCAGCGTAGTAGGCTCTGGGGCCAACGTCCTGACTTTC
v_gene: TRBV9
d_gene: NA
abundance: NA
j_gene: TRBJ2-6

CDR3aa: CASSLGLAGVEVRYNEQFF
CDR3nt: TGTGCCAGCAGCCTGGGACTAGCGGGAGTGGAAGTACGGTACAATGAGCAGTTCTTC
v_gene: TRBV3-1
d_gene: TRBD2
abundance: few
j_gene: TRBJ2-1

CDR3aa: CASSDPGHKETQYF
CDR3nt: TGTGCCAGCAGTGACCCCGGACATAAGGAGACCCAGTACTTC
v_gene: TRBV25-1
d_gene: NA
abundance: NA
j_gene: TRBJ2-5

CDR3aa: CASSPSGPTDTQYF
CDR3nt: TGTGCCAGCAGTCCAAGCGGTCCCACAGATACGCAGTATTTT
v_gene: TRBV6-2/TRBV6-3
d_gene: NA
abundance: NA
j_gene: TRBJ2-3

CDR3aa: CASSLATGGAEETQYF
CDR3nt: TGCGCCAGCAGCTTGGCTACAGGGGGCGCGGAAGAGACCCAGTACTTC
v_gene: TRBV5-1
d_gene: TRBD1
abundance: NA
j_gene: TRBJ2-5

CDR3aa: CASSFGTSGSYEQFF
CDR3nt: TGTGCCAGCAGCTTTGGGACTAGCGGGAGTTATGAGCAGTTCTTC
v_gene: TRBV5-5
d_gene: TRBD2
abundance: NA
j_gene: TRBJ2-1

CDR3aa: CSVLGGSNEQFF
CDR3nt: TGCAGCGTTCTAGGTGGTAGCAATGAGCAGTTCTTC
v_gene: TRBV29-1
d_gene: NA
abundance: few
j_gene: TRBJ2-1

CDR3aa: CASRSQITGDEQFF
CDR3nt: TGTGCCAGCAGAAGTCAAATTACAGGGGATGAGCAGTTCTTC
v_gene: TRBV12-3/TRBV12-4
d_gene: TRBD1
abundance: few
j_gene: TRBJ2-1

CDR3aa: CSARDLESGTGELFF
CDR3nt: TGCAGTGCTAGAGATCTGGAGAGCGGCACCGGGGAGCTGTTTTTT
v_gene: TRBV20-1
d_gene: NA
abundance: many
j_gene: TRBJ2-2

CDR3aa: CASSLGDGTKYQETQYF
CDR3nt: TGTGCCAGCAGCTTAGGGGATGGGACCAAGTACCAAGAGACCCAGTACTTC
v_gene: TRBV13
d_gene: NA
abundance: few
j_gene: TRBJ2-5

CDR3aa: CASSLKIVDSRDGYTF
CDR3nt: TGTGCCAGCAGCTTAAAAATCGTCGACTCCCGAGATGGCTACACCTTC
v_gene: TRBV7-9
d_gene: NA
abundance: few
j_gene: TRBJ1-2